Listed below are T cell receptor beta chains from one sample, sequenced in a study of cytomegalovirus exposure and HLA in healthy donors. TCRdb keeps only in-frame clones here, not all; method: immunoSEQ multiplex PCR. The data hold over 85,000 clones, with 79% observed a single time. The material sequenced was PBMCs. The receptors here all came from a woman between 35 and 50 years old in good health and CMV-seronegative. The CDR3 runs from the conserved cysteine through the conserved F or W. Fields, in order: D gene, clone size, J gene, V gene, CDR3 DNA, CDR3 protein. A D gene is named only where the DNA matches it firmly. Not every row has a clone size; where given, it reads once, few, many or a size class.

d_call: TRBD1; clone_size: few; j_call: TRBJ1-1; v_call: TRBV6-1; cdr3_nt: TGTGCCAGCAGTGTAACTTACCGGGACAGCTTCTTT; cdr3_aa: CASSVTYRDSFF
d_call: -; clone_size: once; j_call: TRBJ1-1; v_call: TRBV7-2; cdr3_nt: TGTGCCAGCAGCCCATTCCCGAGGGGGAAGGGTATTAGCACTGAAGCTTTCTTT; cdr3_aa: CASSPFPRGKGISTEAFF
d_call: -; clone_size: once; j_call: TRBJ2-7; v_call: TRBV18; cdr3_nt: TGTGCCAGCTCACGGCAGGGGAAGGTCGAGCAGTACTTC; cdr3_aa: CASSRQGKVEQYF
d_call: TRBD1; clone_size: -; j_call: TRBJ1-6; v_call: TRBV19; cdr3_nt: TGTGCCAGTAGCAGGGGGACCGAGGATTCTTATAATTCACCCCTCCACTTT; cdr3_aa: CASSRGTEDSYNSPLHF
d_call: TRBD2; clone_size: -; j_call: TRBJ2-2; v_call: TRBV4-1; cdr3_nt: TGCGCCAGCAGCCTGAGGCGGGGGAGCCTAGGGAACACCGGGGAGCTGTTTTTT; cdr3_aa: CASSLRRGSLGNTGELFF
d_call: TRBD2; clone_size: -; j_call: TRBJ2-3; v_call: TRBV7-2; cdr3_nt: TGTGCCAGCAGCTCTGGGACTAGCGGGGGGGCAATAGATACGCAGTATTTT; cdr3_aa: CASSSGTSGGAIDTQYF
d_call: -; clone_size: -; j_call: TRBJ1-4; v_call: TRBV14; cdr3_nt: TGTGCCAGCAGCCAACCCTTTACAGGGTTTGAAAAACTGTTTTTT; cdr3_aa: CASSQPFTGFEKLFF
d_call: -; clone_size: once; j_call: TRBJ1-3; v_call: TRBV9; cdr3_nt: TGTGCCAGCGCCCGCGGGAACTCTGGAAACACCATATATTTT; cdr3_aa: CASARGNSGNTIYF
d_call: -; clone_size: -; j_call: TRBJ1-1; v_call: TRBV7-9; cdr3_nt: TGTGCCAGCAGCGTGGAGGTGACAGGCGCTGAAGCTTTCTTT; cdr3_aa: CASSVEVTGAEAFF
d_call: -; clone_size: -; j_call: TRBJ2-7; v_call: TRBV5-4; cdr3_nt: TGTGCCAGCAGCTTGGAAATGTCAGGGTACGAGCAGTACTTC; cdr3_aa: CASSLEMSGYEQYF
d_call: -; clone_size: -; j_call: TRBJ2-5; v_call: TRBV2; cdr3_nt: TGTGCCAGCAGTGAAAACAGAGATCAAGAGACCCAGTACTTC; cdr3_aa: CASSENRDQETQYF
d_call: TRBD2; clone_size: few; j_call: TRBJ2-2; v_call: TRBV2; cdr3_nt: TGTGCCAGCACATGGGCTAGCGGCTTCACCGGGGAGCTGTTTTTT; cdr3_aa: CASTWASGFTGELFF
d_call: -; clone_size: -; j_call: TRBJ2-7; v_call: TRBV14; cdr3_nt: TGTGCCAGCAGCCAACAGCACGGGATTGGGGAGCAGTACTTC; cdr3_aa: CASSQQHGIGEQYF
d_call: -; clone_size: few; j_call: TRBJ2-2; v_call: TRBV7-9; cdr3_nt: TGTGCCAGCAGGGGACTCGGGACCGGGGAGCTGTTTTTT; cdr3_aa: CASRGLGTGELFF
d_call: -; clone_size: -; j_call: TRBJ1-2; v_call: TRBV10-3; cdr3_nt: TGTGCCATCAGTGAGTTGGGGGCGCAAGGCTACACCTTC; cdr3_aa: CAISELGAQGYTF
d_call: TRBD1; clone_size: -; j_call: TRBJ2-7; v_call: TRBV9; cdr3_nt: TGTGCCAGCAGCGTAGGCCTACAGGGGCCCTACGAGCAGTACTTC; cdr3_aa: CASSVGLQGPYEQYF
d_call: -; clone_size: -; j_call: TRBJ2-1; v_call: TRBV9; cdr3_nt: TGTGCCAGCAGCGTAGTACCCGACACCCGCAATGAGCAGTTCTTC; cdr3_aa: CASSVVPDTRNEQFF
d_call: -; clone_size: -; j_call: TRBJ1-5; v_call: TRBV6-5; cdr3_nt: TGTGCCAGCAAAGCAGGGGTGATTCAGCCCCAGCATTTT; cdr3_aa: CASKAGVIQPQHF
d_call: TRBD2; clone_size: -; j_call: TRBJ2-1; v_call: TRBV19; cdr3_nt: TGTGCCAGTAAACTTCGGGATAGCGGGGGGGAACAGTTCTTC; cdr3_aa: CASKLRDSGGEQFF
d_call: -; clone_size: -; j_call: TRBJ1-2; v_call: TRBV7-2; cdr3_nt: TGTGCCAGCAGCCTGAGAGCAAACTATGGCTACACCTTC; cdr3_aa: CASSLRANYGYTF
d_call: -; clone_size: -; j_call: TRBJ2-2; v_call: TRBV9; cdr3_nt: TGTGCCAGCAGCGTAAGGCGGGCCGGCACCGGGGAGCTGTTTTTT; cdr3_aa: CASSVRRAGTGELFF
d_call: -; clone_size: -; j_call: TRBJ1-6; v_call: TRBV25-1; cdr3_nt: TGTGCCAGCAGTGAAGGTGACGGGGTTTCACCCCTCAACTTT; cdr3_aa: CASSEGDGVSPLNF
d_call: -; clone_size: -; j_call: TRBJ2-3; v_call: TRBV5-1; cdr3_nt: TGCGCCAGCAGCTTGGATGGTCTAGCGCTAGATACGCAGTATTTT; cdr3_aa: CASSLDGLALDTQYF
d_call: TRBD1; clone_size: -; j_call: TRBJ1-4; v_call: TRBV19; cdr3_nt: TGTGCCAGTAGTATAGCGGCAGGGGGGCGAGAAAAACTGTTTTTT; cdr3_aa: CASSIAAGGREKLFF
d_call: TRBD1; clone_size: -; j_call: TRBJ2-3; v_call: TRBV5-4; cdr3_nt: TGTGCCAGCAGCTTGGGAGTGACAGGGAGCACAGATACGCAGTATTTT; cdr3_aa: CASSLGVTGSTDTQYF
d_call: -; clone_size: few; j_call: TRBJ2-1; v_call: TRBV27; cdr3_nt: TGTGCCAGCAGTTTAGTAGGCTGGGAGGCACTCAATGAGCAGTTCTTC; cdr3_aa: CASSLVGWEALNEQFF
d_call: TRBD2; clone_size: -; j_call: TRBJ2-7; v_call: TRBV28; cdr3_nt: TGTGCCAGCAGAGCCGGGGCGGGGGGGCATCGGGAGCAGTACTTC; cdr3_aa: CASRAGAGGHREQYF
d_call: -; clone_size: once; j_call: TRBJ1-2; v_call: TRBV5-1; cdr3_nt: TGCGCCAGCAGCTTGACCCCCTTCCGGGGGAACTATGGCTACACCTTC; cdr3_aa: CASSLTPFRGNYGYTF
d_call: TRBD2; clone_size: -; j_call: TRBJ2-1; v_call: TRBV18; cdr3_nt: TGTGCCAGCTCACCCGGGAGGTCCTACAATGAGCAGTTCTTC; cdr3_aa: CASSPGRSYNEQFF
d_call: -; clone_size: -; j_call: TRBJ2-5; v_call: TRBV25-1; cdr3_nt: TGTGCCAGCAGTATATTGGAGACCCAGTACTTC; cdr3_aa: CASSILETQYF
d_call: TRBD1; clone_size: -; j_call: TRBJ2-7; v_call: TRBV5-1; cdr3_nt: TGCGCCAGCAGCTTCGGGACAGGCTCCTACGAGCAGTACTTC; cdr3_aa: CASSFGTGSYEQYF
d_call: -; clone_size: few; j_call: TRBJ2-5; v_call: TRBV5-1; cdr3_nt: TGCGCCAGCAGTTACGGGGTACAAGAGACCCAGTACTTC; cdr3_aa: CASSYGVQETQYF
d_call: TRBD2; clone_size: -; j_call: TRBJ2-1; v_call: TRBV14; cdr3_nt: TGTGCCAGCAGCCAAGACAGACTAGCGGGGAACCAGTTCTTC; cdr3_aa: CASSQDRLAGNQFF
d_call: TRBD1; clone_size: -; j_call: TRBJ1-6; v_call: TRBV30; cdr3_nt: TGTGCCTGGAGTGCCGGGACAGGCCACTTGAGTTCACCCCTCCACTTT; cdr3_aa: CAWSAGTGHLSSPLHF
d_call: -; clone_size: -; j_call: TRBJ2-5; v_call: TRBV19; cdr3_nt: TGTGCCAGTAGTATAGTGGCAGGGGATCGAAAGACCCAGTACTTC; cdr3_aa: CASSIVAGDRKTQYF
d_call: -; clone_size: -; j_call: TRBJ1-2; v_call: TRBV27; cdr3_nt: TGTGCCTCCACCGGCCTGGTGGGGGGGGGATTCTATGGCTACACCTTC; cdr3_aa: CASTGLVGGGFYGYTF
d_call: TRBD1; clone_size: -; j_call: TRBJ2-1; v_call: TRBV4-2; cdr3_nt: TGTGCCAGCAGGCTAGGGGACAGCCTCTACAATGAGCAGTTCTTC; cdr3_aa: CASRLGDSLYNEQFF
d_call: -; clone_size: -; j_call: TRBJ1-1; v_call: TRBV29-1; cdr3_nt: TGCAGCGTTGAAGAGGACGGGATGGAAGCTTTCTTT; cdr3_aa: CSVEEDGMEAFF
d_call: TRBD1; clone_size: -; j_call: TRBJ1-6; v_call: TRBV19; cdr3_nt: TGTGCCAGTATGCTACAGGGGTTTGGTTCACCCCTCCACTTT; cdr3_aa: CASMLQGFGSPLHF
d_call: -; clone_size: once; j_call: TRBJ1-4; v_call: TRBV9; cdr3_nt: TGTGCCAGCAGCACAACAGCGGACGTGGGCGACGAAAAACTGTTTTTT; cdr3_aa: CASSTTADVGDEKLFF
d_call: -; clone_size: -; j_call: TRBJ1-5; v_call: TRBV19; cdr3_nt: TGTGCCAGTACCCTGGTGGCAGGTCTTCTCGGTCAGCCCCAGCATTTT; cdr3_aa: CASTLVAGLLGQPQHF
d_call: TRBD1; clone_size: -; j_call: TRBJ2-7; v_call: TRBV5-1; cdr3_nt: TGCGCCAGCAGCGCCTCCGGGACAGGGGGCGCGGAGCAGTACTTC; cdr3_aa: CASSASGTGGAEQYF
d_call: -; clone_size: once; j_call: TRBJ1-5; v_call: TRBV7-2; cdr3_nt: TGTGCCAGCAGCTTGCAGGCGGGTGGGGGCTCCAATCAGCCCCAGCATTTT; cdr3_aa: CASSLQAGGGSNQPQHF
d_call: -; clone_size: -; j_call: TRBJ1-2; v_call: TRBV6-5; cdr3_nt: TGTGCCAGCAGCGCCGGGGATTTCTATGGCTACCCCTTC; cdr3_aa: CASSAGDFYGYPF
d_call: -; clone_size: once; j_call: TRBJ1-1; v_call: TRBV7-2; cdr3_nt: TGTGCCAGCAGCTTGGGCAGGGAGGATCCTGAAGCTTTCTTT; cdr3_aa: CASSLGREDPEAFF
d_call: -; clone_size: -; j_call: TRBJ1-1; v_call: TRBV28; cdr3_nt: TGTGCCAGCAGGCCTTTACAGGGTGACACTGAAGCTTTCTTT; cdr3_aa: CASRPLQGDTEAFF
d_call: TRBD1; clone_size: -; j_call: TRBJ1-1; v_call: TRBV7-9; cdr3_nt: TGTTCCAGCAGCTTATTCAGGGGGACAGGGGACACTGAAGCTTTCTTT; cdr3_aa: CSSSLFRGTGDTEAFF
d_call: TRBD2; clone_size: -; j_call: TRBJ2-4; v_call: TRBV6-6; cdr3_nt: TGTGCCAGCAGTGCTAGCGGTGAGCTAGCCAAAAACATTCAGTACTTC; cdr3_aa: CASSASGELAKNIQYF
d_call: -; clone_size: -; j_call: TRBJ1-1; v_call: TRBV28; cdr3_nt: TGTGCCAGCAGTTTCATAAGGGGTCAATTCGCTGAAGCTTTCTTT; cdr3_aa: CASSFIRGQFAEAFF
d_call: TRBD1; clone_size: -; j_call: TRBJ1-5; v_call: TRBV6-6; cdr3_nt: TGTGCCAGCAGTGGGGACAGATTCTATCAGCCCCAGCATTTT; cdr3_aa: CASSGDRFYQPQHF
d_call: -; clone_size: medium-sized; j_call: TRBJ2-5; v_call: TRBV27; cdr3_nt: TGTGCCAGCAGTTTTGTGGTGGGCGAGACCCAGTACTTC; cdr3_aa: CASSFVVGETQYF
d_call: TRBD1; clone_size: once; j_call: TRBJ1-1; v_call: TRBV10-3; cdr3_nt: TGTGCCATTCGAGGACAGGGAGGGTTGCGGACTGAAGCTTTCTTT; cdr3_aa: CAIRGQGGLRTEAFF
d_call: -; clone_size: -; j_call: TRBJ1-2; v_call: TRBV4-3; cdr3_nt: TGCGCCAGCAGCCGAACCGGGACTGAAAACTATGGCTACACCTTC; cdr3_aa: CASSRTGTENYGYTF
d_call: -; clone_size: few; j_call: TRBJ1-6; v_call: TRBV25-1; cdr3_nt: TGTGCCAGCAGTTTTTCCAGGGATTCACCCCTCCACTTT; cdr3_aa: CASSFSRDSPLHF
d_call: TRBD1; clone_size: -; j_call: TRBJ1-2; v_call: TRBV15; cdr3_nt: TGTGCCACCAGCAGAGGTTTTTTCGAAGGACAGGGCGCGCGGGGCTACACCTTC; cdr3_aa: CATSRGFFEGQGARGYTF
d_call: -; clone_size: -; j_call: TRBJ1-1; v_call: TRBV4-3; cdr3_nt: TGCGCCAGCAGCCAAGATATCGGACAGATTGAAGCTTTCTTT; cdr3_aa: CASSQDIGQIEAFF
d_call: -; clone_size: -; j_call: TRBJ2-3; v_call: TRBV5-6; cdr3_nt: TGTGCCAGCAGGGCGACAGCCACAGATACGCAGTATTTT; cdr3_aa: CASRATATDTQYF
d_call: TRBD1; clone_size: -; j_call: TRBJ1-2; v_call: TRBV7-6; cdr3_nt: TGTGCCAGCAGCCCCCGGGACAGGGATAACTATGGCTACACCTTC; cdr3_aa: CASSPRDRDNYGYTF